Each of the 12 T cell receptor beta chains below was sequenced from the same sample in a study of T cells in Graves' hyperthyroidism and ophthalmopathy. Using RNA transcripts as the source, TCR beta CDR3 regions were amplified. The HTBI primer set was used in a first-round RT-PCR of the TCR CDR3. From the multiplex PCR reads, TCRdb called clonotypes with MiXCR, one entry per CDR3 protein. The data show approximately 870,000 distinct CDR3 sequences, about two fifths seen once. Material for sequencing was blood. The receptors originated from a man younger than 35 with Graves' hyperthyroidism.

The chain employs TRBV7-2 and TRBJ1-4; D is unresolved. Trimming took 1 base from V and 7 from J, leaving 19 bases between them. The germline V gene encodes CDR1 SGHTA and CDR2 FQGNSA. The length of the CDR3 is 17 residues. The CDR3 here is CASSLDRWEGLGEKLFF. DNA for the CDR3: TGTGCCAGCAGCTTAGATCGCTGGGAGGGATTGGGTGAAAAACTGTTTTTT.

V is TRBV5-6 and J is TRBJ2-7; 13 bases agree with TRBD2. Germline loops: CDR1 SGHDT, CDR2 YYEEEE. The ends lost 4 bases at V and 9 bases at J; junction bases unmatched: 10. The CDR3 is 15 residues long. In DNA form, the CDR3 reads TGTGCCAGCAGCCGGACTAGCGGGAGAGAAAGGGGGCAGTACTTC. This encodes CASSRTSGRERGQYF.

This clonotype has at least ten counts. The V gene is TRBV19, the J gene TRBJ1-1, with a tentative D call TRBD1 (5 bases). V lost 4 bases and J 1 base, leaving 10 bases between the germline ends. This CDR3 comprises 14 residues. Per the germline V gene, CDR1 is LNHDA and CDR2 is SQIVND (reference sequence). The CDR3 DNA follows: TGTGCCAGTAGTAGCTGGCAGGGGAACACTGAAGCTTTCTTT. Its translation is CASSSWQGNTEAFF.

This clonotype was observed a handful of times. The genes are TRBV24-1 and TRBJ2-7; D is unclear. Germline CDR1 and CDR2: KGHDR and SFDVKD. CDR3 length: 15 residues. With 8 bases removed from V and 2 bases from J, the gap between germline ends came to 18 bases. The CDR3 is CATTLTHTPTYEQYF. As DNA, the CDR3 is TGTGCCACCACGCTAACTCATACCCCTACCTACGAGCAGTACTTC.

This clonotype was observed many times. The CDR3 DNA follows: TGTGCCAGCAGTCCCATGGGTCAGAACTATGGCTACACCTTC. Translating gives CASSPMGQNYGYTF. The J gene is TRBJ1-2, the V gene TRBV25-1; D is uncertain. V lost 5 bases and J 2 bases, leaving 12 bases between the germline ends. The length of the CDR3 is 14 residues. Germline V gene sequence: CDR1 MGHDK, CDR2 SYGVNS.

The CDR3 DNA reads as TGCAGTGGCCAGGGCGGCACAGATACGCAGTATTTT. Translated: CSGQGGTDTQYF. V and J are TRBV20-1 and TRBJ2-3; maybe TRBD1 (5 bases). CDR3 length: 12 residues. Trimming took 7 bases from V and 1 from J, leaving 9 bases between them. CDR1 is DFQATT and CDR2 is SNEGSKA in the germline V gene (reference sequence).

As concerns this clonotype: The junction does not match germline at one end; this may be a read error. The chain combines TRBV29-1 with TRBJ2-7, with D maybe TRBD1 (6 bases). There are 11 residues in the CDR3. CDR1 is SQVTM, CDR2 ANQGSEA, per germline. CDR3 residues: CSAYRAGELYF. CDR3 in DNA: TGCAGCGCTTACAGGGCCGGGGAGCTGTACTTC.

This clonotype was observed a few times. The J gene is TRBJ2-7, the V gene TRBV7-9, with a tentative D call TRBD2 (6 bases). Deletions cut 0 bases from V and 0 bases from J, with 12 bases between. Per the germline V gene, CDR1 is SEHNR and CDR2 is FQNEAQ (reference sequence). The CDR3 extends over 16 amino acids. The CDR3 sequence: CASSLAIAAHSYEQYF. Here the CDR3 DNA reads TGTGCCAGCAGCTTAGCAATAGCGGCCCACTCCTACGAGCAGTACTTC.

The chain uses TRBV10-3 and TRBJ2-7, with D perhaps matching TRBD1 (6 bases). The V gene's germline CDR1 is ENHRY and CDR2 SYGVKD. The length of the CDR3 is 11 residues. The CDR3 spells CARQGNNEQYF. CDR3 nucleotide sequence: TGTGCTAGGCAGGGGAACAACGAGCAGTACTTC.

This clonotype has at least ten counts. The DNA for the CDR3 is TGTGCCAGCAGCGGGTTAGAGACCCAGTACTTC. Translated: CASSGLETQYF. The V call is TRBV12-3 or TRBV12-4, the J call TRBJ2-5, with D unclear. V was pared by 6 bases and J by 4 bases, with 6 bases between. The CDR3 has 11 amino acids.

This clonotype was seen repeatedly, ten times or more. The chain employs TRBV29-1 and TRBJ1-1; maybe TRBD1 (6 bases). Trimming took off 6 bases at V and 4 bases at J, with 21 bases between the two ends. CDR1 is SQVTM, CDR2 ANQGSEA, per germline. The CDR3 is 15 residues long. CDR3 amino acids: CSVRVSGGEGTEAFF. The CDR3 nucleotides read TGCAGCGTAAGGGTTTCCGGGGGCGAAGGCACTGAAGCTTTCTTT.

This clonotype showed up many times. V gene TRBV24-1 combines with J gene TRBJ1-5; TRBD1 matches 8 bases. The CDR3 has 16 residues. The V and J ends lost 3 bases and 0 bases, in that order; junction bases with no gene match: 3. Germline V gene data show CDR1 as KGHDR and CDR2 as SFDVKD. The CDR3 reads CATSDPGTGSNQPQHF. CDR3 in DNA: TGTGCCACCAGTGATCCCGGGACAGGTAGCAATCAGCCCCAGCATTTT.